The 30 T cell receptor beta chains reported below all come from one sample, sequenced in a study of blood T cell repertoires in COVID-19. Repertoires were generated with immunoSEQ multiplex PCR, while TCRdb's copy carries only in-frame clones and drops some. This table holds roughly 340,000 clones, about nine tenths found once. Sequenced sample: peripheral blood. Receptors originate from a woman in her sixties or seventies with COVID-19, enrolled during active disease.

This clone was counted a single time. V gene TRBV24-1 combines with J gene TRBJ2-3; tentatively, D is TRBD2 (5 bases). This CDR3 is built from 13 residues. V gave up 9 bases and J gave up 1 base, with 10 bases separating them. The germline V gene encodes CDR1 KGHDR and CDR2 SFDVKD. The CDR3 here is CATGLRGTDTQYF. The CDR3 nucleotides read TGTGCCACCGGACTTCGGGGCACAGATACGCAGTATTTT.

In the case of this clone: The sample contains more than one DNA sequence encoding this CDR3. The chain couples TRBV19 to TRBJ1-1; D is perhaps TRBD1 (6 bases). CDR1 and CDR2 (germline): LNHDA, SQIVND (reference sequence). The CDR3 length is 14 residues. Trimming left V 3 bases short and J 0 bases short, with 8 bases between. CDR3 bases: TGTGCCAGTAGTATCAGGGGAATGAACACTGAAGCTTTCTTT. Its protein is CASSIRGMNTEAFF. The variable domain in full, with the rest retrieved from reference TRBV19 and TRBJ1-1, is DGGITQSPKYLFRKEGQNVTLSCEQNLNHDAMYWYRQDPGQGLRLIYYSQIVNDFQKGDIAEGYSVSREKKESFPLTVTSAQKNPTAFYLCASSIRGMNTEAFFGQGTRLTVV.

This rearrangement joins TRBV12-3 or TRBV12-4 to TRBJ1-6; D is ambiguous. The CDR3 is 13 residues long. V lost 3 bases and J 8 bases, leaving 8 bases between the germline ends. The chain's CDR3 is CASSLLSYSPLHF. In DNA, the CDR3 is TGTGCCAGCAGTTTGCTCAGTTATTCACCCCTCCACTTT.

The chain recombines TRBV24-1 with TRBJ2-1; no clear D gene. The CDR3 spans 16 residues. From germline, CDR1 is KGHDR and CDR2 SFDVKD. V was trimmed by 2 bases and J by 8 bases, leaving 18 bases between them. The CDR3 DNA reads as TGTGCCACCAGTGATTCCCTGAGCCAAAGGAGCGATGAGCAGTTCTTC. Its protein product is CATSDSLSQRSDEQFF.

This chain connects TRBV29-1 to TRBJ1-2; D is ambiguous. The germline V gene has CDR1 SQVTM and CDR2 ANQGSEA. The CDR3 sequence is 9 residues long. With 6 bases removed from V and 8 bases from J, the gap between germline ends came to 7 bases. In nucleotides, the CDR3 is TGCAGCGTGCGGGAGGGCTACACCTTC. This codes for CSVREGYTF.

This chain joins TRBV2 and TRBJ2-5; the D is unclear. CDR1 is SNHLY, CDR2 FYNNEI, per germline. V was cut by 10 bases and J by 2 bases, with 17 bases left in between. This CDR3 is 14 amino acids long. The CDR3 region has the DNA TGTGCCATCCCTATTAGCAGAGCTCAAGAGACCCAGTACTTC. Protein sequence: CAIPISRAQETQYF.

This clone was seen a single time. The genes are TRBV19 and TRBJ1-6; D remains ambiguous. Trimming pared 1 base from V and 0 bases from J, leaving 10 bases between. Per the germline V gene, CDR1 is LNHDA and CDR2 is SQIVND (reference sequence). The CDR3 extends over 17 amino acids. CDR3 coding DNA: TGTGCCAGTAGTATAGGGGCAGCCCGCTCCTATAATTCACCCCTCCACTTT. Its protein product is CASSIGAARSYNSPLHF.

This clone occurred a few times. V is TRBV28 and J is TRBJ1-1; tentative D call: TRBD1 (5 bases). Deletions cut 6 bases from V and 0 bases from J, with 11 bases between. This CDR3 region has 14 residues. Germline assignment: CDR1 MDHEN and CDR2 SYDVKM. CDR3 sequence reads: CASRLRQLNTEAFF. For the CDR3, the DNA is TGTGCCAGCAGACTTCGACAGTTGAACACTGAAGCTTTCTTT.

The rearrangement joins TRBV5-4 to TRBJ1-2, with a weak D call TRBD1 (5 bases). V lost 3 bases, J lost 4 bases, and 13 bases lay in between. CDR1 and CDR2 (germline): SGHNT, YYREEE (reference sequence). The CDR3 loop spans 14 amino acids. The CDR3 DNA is TGTGCCAGCAGCTACCCGGGACTGATCTATGGCTACACCTTC. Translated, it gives CASSYPGLIYGYTF.

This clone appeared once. For the CDR3, the DNA is TGTGCCAGCAGCGTAGGGCAGGGGCAATACGAGCAGTACTTC. It specifies CASSVGQGQYEQYF. The chain combines TRBV9 with TRBJ2-7; D might be TRBD1 (6 bases). In germline, CDR1 is SGDLS, CDR2 YYNGEE. The CDR3 spans 14 residues. V lost 0 bases and J lost 4, with 11 bases in between.

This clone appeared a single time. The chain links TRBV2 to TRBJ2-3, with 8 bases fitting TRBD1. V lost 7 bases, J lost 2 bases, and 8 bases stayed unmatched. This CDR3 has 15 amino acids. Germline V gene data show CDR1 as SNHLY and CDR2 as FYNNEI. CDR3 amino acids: CASTGTGAYTDTQYF. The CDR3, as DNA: TGTGCCAGCACCGGGACAGGTGCCTACACAGATACGCAGTATTTT.

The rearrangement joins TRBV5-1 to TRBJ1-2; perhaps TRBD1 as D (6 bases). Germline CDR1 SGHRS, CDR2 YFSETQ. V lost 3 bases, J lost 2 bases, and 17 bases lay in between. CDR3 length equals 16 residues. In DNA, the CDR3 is TGCGCCAGCAGCTCAAGCCGGACAGATCCAAACTATGGCTACACCTTC. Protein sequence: CASSSSRTDPNYGYTF.

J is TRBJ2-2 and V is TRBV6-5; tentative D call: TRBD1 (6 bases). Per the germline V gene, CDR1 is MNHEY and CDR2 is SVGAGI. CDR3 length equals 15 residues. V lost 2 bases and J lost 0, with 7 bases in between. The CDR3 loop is CASSYGGTNTGELFF. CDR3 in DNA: TGTGCCAGCAGTTACGGGGGCACGAACACCGGGGAGCTGTTTTTT.

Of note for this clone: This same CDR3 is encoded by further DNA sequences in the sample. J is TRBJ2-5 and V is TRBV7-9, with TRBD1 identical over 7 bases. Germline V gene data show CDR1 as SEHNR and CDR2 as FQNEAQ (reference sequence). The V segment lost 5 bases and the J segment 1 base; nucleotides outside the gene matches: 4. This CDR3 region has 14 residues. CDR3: CASSPRDSQETQYF. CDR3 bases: TGTGCCAGCAGCCCTAGGGACAGCCAAGAGACCCAGTACTTC. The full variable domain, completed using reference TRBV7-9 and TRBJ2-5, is DTGVSQNPRHKITKRGQNVTFRCDPISEHNRLYWYRQTLGQGPEFLTYFQNEAQLEKSRLLSDRFSAERPKGSFSTLEIQRTEQGDSAMYLCASSPRDSQETQYFGPGTRLLVL.

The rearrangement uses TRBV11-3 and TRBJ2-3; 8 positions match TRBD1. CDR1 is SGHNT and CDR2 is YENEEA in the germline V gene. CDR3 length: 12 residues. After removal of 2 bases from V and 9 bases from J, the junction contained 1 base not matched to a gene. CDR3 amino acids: CASSLTGGTQYF. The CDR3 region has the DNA TGTGCCAGCAGCTTAACAGGGGGAACGCAGTATTTT.

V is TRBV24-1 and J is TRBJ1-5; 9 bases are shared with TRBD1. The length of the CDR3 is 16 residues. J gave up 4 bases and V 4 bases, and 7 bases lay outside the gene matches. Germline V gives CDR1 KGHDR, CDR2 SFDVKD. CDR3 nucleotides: TGTGCCACCAGTGACTCTATTGGACAGGGGAATCAGCCCCAGCATTTT. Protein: CATSDSIGQGNQPQHF.

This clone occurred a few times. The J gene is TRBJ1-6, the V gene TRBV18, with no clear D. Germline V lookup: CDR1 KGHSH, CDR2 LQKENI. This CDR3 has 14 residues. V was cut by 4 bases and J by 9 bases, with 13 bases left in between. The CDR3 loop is CASSLDSVGSPLHF. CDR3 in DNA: TGTGCCAGCTCACTCGACTCGGTCGGTTCACCCCTCCACTTT.

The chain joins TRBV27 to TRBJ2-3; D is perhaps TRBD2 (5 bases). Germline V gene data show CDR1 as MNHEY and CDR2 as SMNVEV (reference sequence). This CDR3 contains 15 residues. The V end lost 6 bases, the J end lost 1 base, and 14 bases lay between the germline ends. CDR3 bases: TGTGCCAGCAGCCCGCTAGCTATGGGCACAGATACGCAGTATTTT. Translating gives CASSPLAMGTDTQYF.

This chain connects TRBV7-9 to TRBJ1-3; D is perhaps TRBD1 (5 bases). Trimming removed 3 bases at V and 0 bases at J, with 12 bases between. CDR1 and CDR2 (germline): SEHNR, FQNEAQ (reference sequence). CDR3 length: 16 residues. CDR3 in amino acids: CASSFDSKLSGNTIYF. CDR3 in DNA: TGTGCCAGCAGCTTTGACAGCAAGCTCTCTGGAAACACCATATATTTT.

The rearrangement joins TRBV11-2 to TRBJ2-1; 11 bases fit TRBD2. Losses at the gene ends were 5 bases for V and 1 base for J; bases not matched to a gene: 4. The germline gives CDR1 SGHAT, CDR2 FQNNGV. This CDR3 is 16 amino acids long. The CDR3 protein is CASSTRLAGSYNEQFF. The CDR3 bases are TGTGCCAGCAGCACCAGACTAGCGGGGTCCTACAATGAGCAGTTCTTC.

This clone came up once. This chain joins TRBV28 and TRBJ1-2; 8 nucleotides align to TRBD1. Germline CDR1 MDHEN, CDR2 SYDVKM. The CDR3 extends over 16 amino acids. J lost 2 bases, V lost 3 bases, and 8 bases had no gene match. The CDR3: CASSFLSGTGNYGYTF. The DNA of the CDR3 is TGTGCCAGCAGTTTTCTTTCCGGGACAGGAAACTATGGCTACACCTTC.

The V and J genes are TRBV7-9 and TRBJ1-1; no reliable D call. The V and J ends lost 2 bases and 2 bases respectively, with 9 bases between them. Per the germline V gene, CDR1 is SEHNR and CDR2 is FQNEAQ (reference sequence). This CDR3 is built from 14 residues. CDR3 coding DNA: TGTGCCAGCAGCTTATCGCAGATAAACACTGAAGCTTTCTTT. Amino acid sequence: CASSLSQINTEAFF.

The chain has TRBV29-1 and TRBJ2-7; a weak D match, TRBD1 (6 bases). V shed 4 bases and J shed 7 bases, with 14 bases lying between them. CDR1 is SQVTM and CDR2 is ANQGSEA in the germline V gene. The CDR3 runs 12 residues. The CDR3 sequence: CSVGGGRVEQYF. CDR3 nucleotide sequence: TGCAGCGTTGGAGGGGGACGAGTTGAGCAGTACTTC.

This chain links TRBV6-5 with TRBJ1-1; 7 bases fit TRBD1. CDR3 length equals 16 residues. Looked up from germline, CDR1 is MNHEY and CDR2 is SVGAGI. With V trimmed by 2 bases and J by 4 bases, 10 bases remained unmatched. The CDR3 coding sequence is TGTGCCAGCAGTTACACCACCGGGGCAGGGGGCACTGAAGCTTTCTTT. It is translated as CASSYTTGAGGTEAFF.

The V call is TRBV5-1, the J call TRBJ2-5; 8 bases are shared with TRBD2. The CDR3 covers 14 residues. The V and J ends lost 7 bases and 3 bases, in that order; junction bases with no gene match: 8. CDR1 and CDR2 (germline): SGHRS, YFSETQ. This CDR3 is CASQRGTREETQYF. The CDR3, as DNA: TGCGCCAGCCAACGCGGGACTAGGGAAGAGACCCAGTACTTC.

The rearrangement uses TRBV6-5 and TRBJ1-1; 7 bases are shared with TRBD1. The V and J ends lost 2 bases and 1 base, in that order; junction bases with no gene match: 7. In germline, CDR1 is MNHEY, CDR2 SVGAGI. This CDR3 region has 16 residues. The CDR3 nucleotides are TGTGCCAGCAGTTACCGATTGGGACAGAAGAACACTGAAGCTTTCTTT. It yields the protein CASSYRLGQKNTEAFF.

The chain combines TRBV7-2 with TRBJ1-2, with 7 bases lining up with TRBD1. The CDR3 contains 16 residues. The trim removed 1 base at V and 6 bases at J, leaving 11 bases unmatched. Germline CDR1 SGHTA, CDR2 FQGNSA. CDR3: CASSLGGTAGVNGYTF. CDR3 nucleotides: TGTGCCAGCAGCTTAGGCGGGACAGCTGGAGTCAATGGCTACACCTTC.

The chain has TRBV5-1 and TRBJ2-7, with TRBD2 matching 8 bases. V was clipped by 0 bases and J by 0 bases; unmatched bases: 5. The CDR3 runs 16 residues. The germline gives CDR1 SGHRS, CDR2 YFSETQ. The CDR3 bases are TGCGCCAGCAGCTTGGCCACTAGCGGCAGCTCCTACGAGCAGTACTTC. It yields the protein CASSLATSGSSYEQYF.

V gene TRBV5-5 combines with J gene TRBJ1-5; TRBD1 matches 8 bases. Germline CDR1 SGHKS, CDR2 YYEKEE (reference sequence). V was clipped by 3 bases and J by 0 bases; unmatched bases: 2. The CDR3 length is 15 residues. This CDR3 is CASSWTGTSNQPQHF. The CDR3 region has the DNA TGTGCCAGCAGCTGGACAGGGACTAGCAATCAGCCCCAGCATTTT.

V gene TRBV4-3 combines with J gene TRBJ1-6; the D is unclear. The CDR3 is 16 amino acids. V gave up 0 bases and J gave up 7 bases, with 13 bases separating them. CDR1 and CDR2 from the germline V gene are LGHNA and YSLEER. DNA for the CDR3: TGCGCCAGCAGCCAAGATAACCCGGACTTCAATTCACCCCTCCACTTT. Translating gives CASSQDNPDFNSPLHF.